Detailed here is one T cell receptor beta chain. The antigen remains unidentified. This sample is part of a study of cytomegalovirus exposure and HLA in healthy donors. Study conclusions and caveats: The study recorded 150 to 200 TCR beta chains that were cytomegalovirus-associated. According to a later analysis, most TCR beta chains associated with CMV appeared HLA-restricted. Cytomegalovirus status was reportedly diagnosed by the classifier with high specificity and sensitivity.

A multiplex PCR was run with 60 Vbeta primers and 13 Jbeta primers. Clones were sequenced by immunoSEQ multiplex PCR, and TCRdb holds only the in-frame ones, with some missing. The data contain approximately 150,000 clones, more than 70% of them singletons. CDR3 length equals 17 residues. V lost 2 bases, J lost 0 bases, and 15 bases lay in between. The germline V gene has CDR1 KGHSH and CDR2 LQKENI. The rearrangement uses TRBV18 and TRBJ2-3; D may be TRBD2 (6 bases). This TCR came from a woman aged 40 to 55 in good health and CMV-seronegative. The sequenced material came from PBMCs. The CDR3 nucleotides read TGTGCCAGCTCACCATCCCACGGGACTTCTAGCACAGATACGCAGTATTTT. Encoded protein: CASSPSHGTSSTDTQYF. Combining the CDR3 with reference TRBV18 and TRBJ2-3 gives the whole variable domain NAGVMQNPRHLVRRRGQEARLRCSPMKGHSHVYWYRQLPEEGLKFMVYLQKENIIDESGMPKERFSAEFPKEGPSILRIQQVVRGDSAAYFCASSPSHGTSSTDTQYFGPGTRLTVL.